Listed here are 5 T cell receptor beta chains from one sample, sequenced in a study of blood T cell repertoires in COVID-19. Using immunoSEQ multiplex PCR, the repertoire was profiled, and TCRdb retains in-frame clones only, with some absent. Counted here are under 35,000 clones, over 80% occurring once; the ten biggest clones make up 60% to 70%. Sequencing used peripheral blood. These TCRs come from a man aged 65 to 79 with acute or convalescent COVID-19.

The chain is built from TRBV5-1 and TRBJ2-1, with D hard to call. Trimming left V 0 bases short and J 0 bases short, with 7 bases between. The CDR3 is 15 amino acids. CDR1 and CDR2 (germline): SGHRS, YFSETQ. CDR3 DNA sequence: TGCGCCAGCAGCTTGGAGCTCGTCTCCTACAATGAGCAGTTCTTC. It is translated as CASSLELVSYNEQFF.

V is TRBV6-6 and J is TRBJ2-3, with 10 bases that match TRBD2. The CDR3 consists of 16 residues. Trimming at V came to 2 bases and at J to 2 bases, leaving 4 bases not matched to a gene. CDR1 and CDR2 (germline): MNHNY, SVGAGI (reference sequence). CDR3 sequence reads: CASSYPLAGLTDTQYF. CDR3 DNA: TGTGCCAGCAGTTACCCACTAGCGGGACTCACAGATACGCAGTATTTT.

V is TRBV24-1 and J is TRBJ2-1; TRBD2 aligns across 12 bases. The CDR3 has 16 residues. CDR1 and CDR2 (germline): KGHDR, SFDVKD. J lost 9 bases, V lost 4 bases, and 9 bases had no gene match. The CDR3 DNA reads as TGTGCCACCAGTGAAACTCTAGCGGGAGGGCCCAGTGAGCAGTTCTTC. It codes for CATSETLAGGPSEQFF.

This clone has more than one count but fewer than ten. This sequence joins TRBV6-2 or TRBV6-3 and TRBJ2-1, with no clear D. The CDR3 is 20 residues long. The V gene lost 0 bases and the J gene lost 6 bases, with 27 bases spanning the gap. CDR1 and CDR2 (germline): MNHEY, SVGEGT. The CDR3 nucleotides read TGTGCCAGCAGTTACTCGATTATGGGCGTAGTTTTGGATAGGTTCAATGAGCAGTTCTTC. The encoded protein is CASSYSIMGVVLDRFNEQFF.

The CDR3 reads CASSVGAPGANVLTF. DNA for the CDR3: TGTGCCAGCAGCGTAGGGGCCCCTGGGGCCAACGTCCTGACTTTC. The chain recombines TRBV9 with TRBJ2-6, with D unresolved. Germline values: CDR1 SGDLS, CDR2 YYNGEE. The V end lost 0 bases, the J end lost 2 bases, and 6 bases lay between the germline ends. The CDR3 is 15 residues long. The variable domain in full, completed from reference TRBV9 and TRBJ2-6, reads DSGVTQTPKHLITATGQRVTLRCSPRSGDLSVYWYQQSLDQGLQFLIQYYNGEERAKGNILERFSAQQFPDLHSELNLSSLELGDSALYFCASSVGAPGANVLTFGAGSRLTVL.